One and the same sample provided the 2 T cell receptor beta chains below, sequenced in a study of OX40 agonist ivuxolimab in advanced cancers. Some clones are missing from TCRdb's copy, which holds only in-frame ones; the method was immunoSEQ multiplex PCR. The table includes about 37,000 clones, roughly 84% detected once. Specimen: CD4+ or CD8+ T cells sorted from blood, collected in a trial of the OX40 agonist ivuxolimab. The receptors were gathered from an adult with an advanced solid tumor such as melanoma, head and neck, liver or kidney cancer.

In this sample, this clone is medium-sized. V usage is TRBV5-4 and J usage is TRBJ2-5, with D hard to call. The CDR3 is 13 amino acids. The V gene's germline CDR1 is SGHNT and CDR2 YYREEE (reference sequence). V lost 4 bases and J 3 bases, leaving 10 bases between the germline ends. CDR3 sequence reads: CASSPALEETQYF. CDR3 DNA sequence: TGTGCCAGCAGCCCGGCCCTGGAAGAGACCCAGTACTTC.

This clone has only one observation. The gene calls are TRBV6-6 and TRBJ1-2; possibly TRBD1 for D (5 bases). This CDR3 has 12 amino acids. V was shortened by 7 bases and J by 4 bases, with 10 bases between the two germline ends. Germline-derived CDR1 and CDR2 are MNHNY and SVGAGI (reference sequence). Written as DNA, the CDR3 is TGTGCCAGCATAGACAGTAGCTATGGCTACACCTTC. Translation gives CASIDSSYGYTF.